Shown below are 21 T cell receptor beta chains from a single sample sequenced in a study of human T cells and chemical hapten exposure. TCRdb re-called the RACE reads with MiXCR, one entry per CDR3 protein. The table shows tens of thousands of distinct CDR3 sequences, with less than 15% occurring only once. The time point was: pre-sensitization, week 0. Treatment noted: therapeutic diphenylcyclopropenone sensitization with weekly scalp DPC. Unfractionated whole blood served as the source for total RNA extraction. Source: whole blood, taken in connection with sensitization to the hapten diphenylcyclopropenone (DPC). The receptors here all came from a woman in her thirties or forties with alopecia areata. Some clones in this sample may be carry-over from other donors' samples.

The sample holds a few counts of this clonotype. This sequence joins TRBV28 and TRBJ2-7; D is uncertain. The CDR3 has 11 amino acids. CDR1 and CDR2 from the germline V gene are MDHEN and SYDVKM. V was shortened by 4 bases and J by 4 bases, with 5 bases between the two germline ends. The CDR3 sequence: CASSSVYEQYF. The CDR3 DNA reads TGTGCCAGCAGTTCCGTATACGAGCAGTACTTC.

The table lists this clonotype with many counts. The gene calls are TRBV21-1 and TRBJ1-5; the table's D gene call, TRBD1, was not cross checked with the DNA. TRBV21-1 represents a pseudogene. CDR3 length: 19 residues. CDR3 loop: CASSKAWDRGDQLNQPQHF. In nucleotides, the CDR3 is TGTGCCAGCAGCAAAGCGTGGGACAGGGGCGATCAACTAAATCAGCCCCAGCATTTT.

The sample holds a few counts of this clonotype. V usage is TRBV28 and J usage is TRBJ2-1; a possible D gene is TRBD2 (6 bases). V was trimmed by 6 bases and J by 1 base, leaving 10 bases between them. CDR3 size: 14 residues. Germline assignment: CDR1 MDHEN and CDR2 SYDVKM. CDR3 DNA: TGTGCCAGCAGAGGCGGGACTTCCTACAATGAGCAGTTCTTC. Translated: CASRGGTSYNEQFF. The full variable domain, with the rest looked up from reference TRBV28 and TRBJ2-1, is DVKVTQSSRYLVKRTGEKVFLECVQDMDHENMFWYRQDPGLGLRLIYFSYDVKMKEKGDIPEGYSVSREKKERFSLILESASTNQTSMYLCASRGGTSYNEQFFGPGTRLTVL.

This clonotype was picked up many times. CDR3 sequence reads: CAISPDRRLSYNSPLHF. The CDR3 region has the DNA TGTGCCATCAGTCCGGACAGGCGACTCTCCTATAATTCACCCCTCCACTTT. The rearrangement links TRBV10-3 to TRBJ1-6, with 7 nucleotides matching TRBD1. Germline values: CDR1 ENHRY, CDR2 SYGVKD. The CDR3 is 17 residues long. Trimming removed 5 bases from V and 0 bases from J; junction bases left unmatched: 7.

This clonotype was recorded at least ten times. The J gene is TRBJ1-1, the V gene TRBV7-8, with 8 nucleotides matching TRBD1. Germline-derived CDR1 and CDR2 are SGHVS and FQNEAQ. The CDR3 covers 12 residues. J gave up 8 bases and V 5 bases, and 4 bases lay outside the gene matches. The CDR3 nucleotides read TGTGCCAGCAGCATCAGGACAGGGGAAGCTTTCTTT. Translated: CASSIRTGEAFF.

CDR3 DNA sequence: TGTGCCAGCGGGGACAGAGGCGAAAAACTGTTTTTT. Amino acid sequence: CASGDRGEKLFF. This sequence joins TRBV6-5 and TRBJ1-4, with 7 bases matching TRBD1. There are 12 residues in the CDR3. Trimming at V came to 8 bases and at J to 8 bases, leaving 5 bases not matched to a gene. Germline V gene data show CDR1 as MNHEY and CDR2 as SVGAGI.

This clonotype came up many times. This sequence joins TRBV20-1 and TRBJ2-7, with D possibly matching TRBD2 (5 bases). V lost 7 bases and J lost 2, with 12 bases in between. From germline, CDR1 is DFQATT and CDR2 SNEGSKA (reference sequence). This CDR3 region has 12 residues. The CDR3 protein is CSVGITPYEQYF. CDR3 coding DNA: TGCAGTGTCGGGATAACGCCCTACGAGCAGTACTTC.

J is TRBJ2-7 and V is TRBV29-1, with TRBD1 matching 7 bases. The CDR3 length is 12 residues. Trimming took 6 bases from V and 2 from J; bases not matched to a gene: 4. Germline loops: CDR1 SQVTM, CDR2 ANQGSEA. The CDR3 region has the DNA TGCAGCGTCGCACAGGGGCCCTACGAGCAGTACTTC. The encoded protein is CSVAQGPYEQYF.

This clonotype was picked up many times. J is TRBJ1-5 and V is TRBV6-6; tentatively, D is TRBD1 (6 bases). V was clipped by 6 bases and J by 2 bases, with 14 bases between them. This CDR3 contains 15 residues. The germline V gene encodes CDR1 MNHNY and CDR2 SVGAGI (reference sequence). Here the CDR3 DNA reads TGTGCCAGCAGAATACAGGGCAGCGGCAATCAGCCCCAGCATTTT. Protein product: CASRIQGSGNQPQHF.

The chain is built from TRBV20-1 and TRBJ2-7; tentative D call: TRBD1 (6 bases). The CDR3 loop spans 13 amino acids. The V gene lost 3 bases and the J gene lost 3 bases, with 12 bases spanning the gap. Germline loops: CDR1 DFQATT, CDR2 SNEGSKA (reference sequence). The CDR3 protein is CSASSTGIYEQYF. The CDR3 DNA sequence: TGCAGTGCTAGCTCTACAGGGATCTACGAGCAGTACTTC.

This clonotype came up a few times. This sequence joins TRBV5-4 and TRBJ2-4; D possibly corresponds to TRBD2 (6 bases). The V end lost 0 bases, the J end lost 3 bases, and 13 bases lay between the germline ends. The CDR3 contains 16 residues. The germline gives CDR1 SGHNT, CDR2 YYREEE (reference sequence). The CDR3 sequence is CASSLDPADYKNIQYF. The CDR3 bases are TGTGCCAGCAGCTTGGACCCAGCGGACTACAAAAACATTCAGTACTTC.

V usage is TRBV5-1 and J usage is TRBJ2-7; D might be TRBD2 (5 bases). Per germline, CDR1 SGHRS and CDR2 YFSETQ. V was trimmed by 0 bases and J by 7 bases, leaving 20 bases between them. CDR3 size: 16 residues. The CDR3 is CASSLGRYDPAEEQYF. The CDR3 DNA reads TGCGCCAGCAGCTTGGGGAGGTATGACCCCGCGGAAGAGCAGTACTTC.

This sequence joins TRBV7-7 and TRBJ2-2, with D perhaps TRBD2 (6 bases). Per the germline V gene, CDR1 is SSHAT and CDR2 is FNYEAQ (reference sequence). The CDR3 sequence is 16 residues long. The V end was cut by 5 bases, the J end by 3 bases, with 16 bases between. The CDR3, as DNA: TGTGCCAGCAGCCCCAGCTTCAAGCGGGACACCGGGGAGCTGTTTTTT. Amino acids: CASSPSFKRDTGELFF.

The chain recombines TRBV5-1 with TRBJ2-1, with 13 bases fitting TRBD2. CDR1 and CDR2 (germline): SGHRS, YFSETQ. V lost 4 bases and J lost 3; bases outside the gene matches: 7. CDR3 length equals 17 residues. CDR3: CASSLGTSGAFYNEQFF. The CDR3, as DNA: TGCGCCAGCAGCCTCGGGACTAGCGGGGCCTTCTACAATGAGCAGTTCTTC. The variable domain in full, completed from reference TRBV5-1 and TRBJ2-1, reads KAGVTQTPRYLIKTRGQQVTLSCSPISGHRSVSWYQQTPGQGLQFLFEYFSETQRNKGNFPGRFSGRQFSNSRSEMNVSTLELGDSALYLCASSLGTSGAFYNEQFFGPGTRLTVL.

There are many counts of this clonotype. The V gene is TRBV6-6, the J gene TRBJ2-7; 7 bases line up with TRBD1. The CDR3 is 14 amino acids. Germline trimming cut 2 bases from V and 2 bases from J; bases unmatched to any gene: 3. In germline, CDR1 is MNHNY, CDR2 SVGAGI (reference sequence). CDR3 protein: CASSYLGQTYEQYF. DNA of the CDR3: TGTGCCAGCAGTTACCTGGGACAGACCTACGAGCAGTACTTC.

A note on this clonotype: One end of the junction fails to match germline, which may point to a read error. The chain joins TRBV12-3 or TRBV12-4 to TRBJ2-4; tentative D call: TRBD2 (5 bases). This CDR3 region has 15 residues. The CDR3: CTSSFRGEAKNIQYF. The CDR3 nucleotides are TGTACCAGCAGTTTCCGGGGTGAGGCCAAAAACATTCAGTACTTC.

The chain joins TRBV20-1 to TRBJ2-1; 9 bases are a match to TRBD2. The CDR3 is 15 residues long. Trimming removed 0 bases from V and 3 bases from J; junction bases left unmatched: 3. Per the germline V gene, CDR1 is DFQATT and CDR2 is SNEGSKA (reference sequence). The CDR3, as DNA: TGCAGTGCTAGAGAGATTAGCGGGAGCTACAATGAGCAGTTCTTC. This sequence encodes CSAREISGSYNEQFF.

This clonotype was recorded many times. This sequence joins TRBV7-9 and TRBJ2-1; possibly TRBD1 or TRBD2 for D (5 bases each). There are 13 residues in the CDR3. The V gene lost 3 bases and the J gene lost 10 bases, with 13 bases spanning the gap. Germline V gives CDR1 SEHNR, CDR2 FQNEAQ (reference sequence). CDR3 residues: CASSFGGSEEQFF. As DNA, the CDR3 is TGTGCCAGCAGCTTTGGGGGATCTGAGGAGCAGTTCTTC.

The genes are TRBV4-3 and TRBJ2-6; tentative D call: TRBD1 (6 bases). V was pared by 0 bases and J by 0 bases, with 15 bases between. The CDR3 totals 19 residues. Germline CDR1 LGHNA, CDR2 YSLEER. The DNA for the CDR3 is TGCGCCAGCAGCCAAGATGGGGGCGGCAGTCTCTCTGGGGCCAACGTCCTGACTTTC. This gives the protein CASSQDGGGSLSGANVLTF.

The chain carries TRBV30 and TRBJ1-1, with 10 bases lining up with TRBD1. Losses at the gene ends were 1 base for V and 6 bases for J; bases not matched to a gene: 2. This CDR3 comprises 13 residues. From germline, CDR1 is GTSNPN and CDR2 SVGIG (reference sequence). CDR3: CAWSGTGGSEAFF. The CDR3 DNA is TGTGCCTGGAGTGGGACAGGGGGTTCTGAAGCTTTCTTT. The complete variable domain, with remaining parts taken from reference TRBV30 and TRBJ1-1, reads SQTIHQWPATLVQPVGSPLSLECTVEGTSNPNLYWYRQAAGRGLQLLFYSVGIGQISSEVPQNLSASRPQDRQFILSSKKLLLSDSGFYLCAWSGTGGSEAFFGQGTRLTVV.

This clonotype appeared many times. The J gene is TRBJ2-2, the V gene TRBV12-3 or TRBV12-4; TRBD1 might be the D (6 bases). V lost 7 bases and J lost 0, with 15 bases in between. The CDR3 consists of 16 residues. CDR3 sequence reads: CASTITGFANTGELFF. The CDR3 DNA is TGTGCCAGCACCATTACAGGGTTCGCGAACACCGGGGAGCTGTTTTTT.